The source of this T cell receptor (beta chain) is a study of CD8 T cells in ankylosing spondylitis. Study-wide findings and caveats: Seven or eight highly homologous variants formed a TCR beta motif that appeared characteristic of ankylosing spondylitis blood.

In TCRdb, the 5' RACE reads were re-called with MiXCR into one record per CDR3 protein. The sample has about 220,000 distinct CDR3 sequences, approximately 7.3% seen once; the top ten hold approximately 15%. Details on this clonotype: The antigen is not known.

J gave up 2 bases and V 1 base, and 5 bases lay outside the gene matches. The CDR3 covers 15 residues. Germline CDR1 reads DFQATT; CDR2 reads SNEGSKA (reference sequence). The specimen was blood, either unsorted or a sorted T cell fraction (not recorded which). This sequence was found in a male donor with ankylosing spondylitis. The V and J genes are TRBV20-1 and TRBJ2-3, with TRBD2 identical over 8 bases. The CDR3 spells CSARAAGELTDTQYF. The CDR3 region has the DNA TGCAGTGCTAGAGCAGCGGGGGAGCTCACAGATACGCAGTATTTT.